This T cell receptor beta chain was recovered during a study of identifying expanded T cells in peripheral blood. The CDR3 has 14 amino acids. V dropped 4 bases and J dropped 8; count of bases not matched to a gene: 3. In germline, CDR1 is SGHVS, CDR2 FQNEAQ. Clones were read by immunoSEQ multiplex PCR, and TCRdb kept only the in-frame ones, dropping some. The repertoire holds about 110,000 clones, with roughly 90% as singletons. J is TRBJ1-6 and V is TRBV7-8; 9 nucleotides match TRBD1. Sequencing used blood. This receptor was obtained from a person aged 18-69 years in good health. The CDR3 is CASSWDRADSPLHF. CDR3 sequence (DNA): TGTGCCAGCAGCTGGGACAGGGCGGATTCACCCCTCCACTTT.